This T cell receptor beta chain was recorded in a study of control samples from healthy donors and cancer patients. V lost 6 bases and J 1 base, leaving 9 bases between the germline ends. Per germline, CDR1 LNHDA and CDR2 SQIVND (reference sequence). This CDR3 has 13 residues. The protocol was immunoSEQ multiplex PCR, while the TCRdb copy is restricted to in-frame clones and leaves out a portion. The data show roughly 150,000 clones, around 88% seen once. The rearrangement links TRBV19 to TRBJ1-1; D not resolved. Source material: blood. The receptor was derived from a man aged 18-30 years in good health. CDR3 protein: CASRGSRNTEAFF. The CDR3 DNA reads as TGTGCCAGTAGGGGCAGTAGGAACACTGAAGCTTTCTTT.